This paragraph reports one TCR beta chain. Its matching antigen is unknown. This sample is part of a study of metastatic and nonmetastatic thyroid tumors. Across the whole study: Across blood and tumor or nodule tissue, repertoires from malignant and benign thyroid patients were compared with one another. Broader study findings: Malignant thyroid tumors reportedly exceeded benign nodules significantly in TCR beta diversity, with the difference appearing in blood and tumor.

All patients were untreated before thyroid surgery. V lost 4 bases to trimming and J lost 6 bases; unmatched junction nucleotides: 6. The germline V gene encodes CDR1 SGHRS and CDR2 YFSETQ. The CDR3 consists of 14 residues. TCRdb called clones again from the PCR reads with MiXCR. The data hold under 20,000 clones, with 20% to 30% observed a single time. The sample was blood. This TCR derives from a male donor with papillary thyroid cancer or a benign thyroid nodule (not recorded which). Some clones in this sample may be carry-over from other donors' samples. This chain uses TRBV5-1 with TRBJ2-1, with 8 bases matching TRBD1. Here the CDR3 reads CASSTGQGPNEQFF. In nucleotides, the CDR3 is TGCGCCAGCAGCACCGGACAGGGACCCAATGAGCAGTTCTTC.